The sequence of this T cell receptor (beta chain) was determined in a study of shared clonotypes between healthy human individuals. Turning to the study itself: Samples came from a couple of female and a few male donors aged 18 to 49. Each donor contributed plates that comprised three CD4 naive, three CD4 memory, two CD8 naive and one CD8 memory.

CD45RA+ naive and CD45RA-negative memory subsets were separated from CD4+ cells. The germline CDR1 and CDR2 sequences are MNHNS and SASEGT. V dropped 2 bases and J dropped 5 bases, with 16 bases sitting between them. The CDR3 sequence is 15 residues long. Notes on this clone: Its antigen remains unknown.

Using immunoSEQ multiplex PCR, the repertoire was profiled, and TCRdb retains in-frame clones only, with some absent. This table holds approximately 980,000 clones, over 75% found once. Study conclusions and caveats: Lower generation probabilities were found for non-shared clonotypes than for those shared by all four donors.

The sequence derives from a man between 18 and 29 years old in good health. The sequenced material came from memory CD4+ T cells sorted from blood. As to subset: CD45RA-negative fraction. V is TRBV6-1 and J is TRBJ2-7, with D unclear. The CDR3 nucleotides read TGTGCCAGCAGTGAAAATTTTTTAGGGTTCGACGAGCAGTACTTC. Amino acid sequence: CASSENFLGFDEQYF.